The 14 T cell receptor beta chains reported below all come from one sample, sequenced in a study of OX40 agonist ivuxolimab in advanced cancers. Produced via immunoSEQ multiplex PCR; TCRdb's table is partial and in-frame only. The sample lists 65,000 to 75,000 clones, roughly 89% occurring once. Sequenced material: CD4+ or CD8+ T cells sorted from blood, taken in a trial of the OX40 agonist ivuxolimab. These receptor sequences come from an adult with an advanced solid tumor such as melanoma, head and neck, liver or kidney cancer.

This clone was seen just once. The V call is TRBV2, the J call TRBJ2-6, with 10 bases aligning to TRBD1. The CDR3 length is 16 residues. V gave up 6 bases and J gave up 0 bases; unmatched junction bases: 2. Germline CDR1 and CDR2: SNHLY and FYNNEI. The CDR3 DNA sequence: TGTGCCAGCAGGGGACAGGGGAGCTCTGGGGCCAACGTCCTGACTTTC. Amino acids: CASRGQGSSGANVLTF.

This chain links TRBV20-1 with TRBJ2-3, with 7 bases fitting TRBD1. V was pared by 4 bases and J by 10 bases, with 5 bases of the junction left unmatched. This CDR3 has 11 amino acids. CDR1 is DFQATT and CDR2 is SNEGSKA in the germline V gene (reference sequence). In nucleotides, the CDR3 is TGCAGTGCTATAAGACAGGGAGCGCAGTATTTT. Encoded protein: CSAIRQGAQYF.

The count of this clone is one. J is TRBJ2-3 and V is TRBV5-8; the D is unclear. V lost 1 base to trimming and J lost 3 bases, with 9 bases between them. The CDR3 contains 14 residues. Per the germline V gene, CDR1 is SGHTS and CDR2 is YDEGEE. CDR3 DNA sequence: TGTGCCAGCAGCTTGTCGCTAGGAACAGATACGCAGTATTTT. It encodes CASSLSLGTDTQYF. Full variable domain (outside the CDR3, taken from reference TRBV5-8 and TRBJ2-3): EAGVTQSPTHLIKTRGQQATLRCSPISGHTSVYWYQQALGLGLQFLLWYDEGEERNRGNFPPRFSGRQFPNYSSELNVNALELEDSALYLCASSLSLGTDTQYFGPGTRLTVL.

This chain uses TRBV5-6 with TRBJ1-5; 8 nucleotides agree with TRBD1. From germline, CDR1 is SGHDT and CDR2 YYEEEE. This CDR3 comprises 15 residues. J lost 2 bases, V lost 5 bases, and 6 bases had no gene match. In DNA, the CDR3 is TGTGCCAGCAGTTCCGGGACAGGACGCAATCAGCCCCAGCATTTT. This encodes CASSSGTGRNQPQHF. The whole variable domain, filled in from reference TRBV5-6 and TRBJ1-5, reads DAGVTQSPTHLIKTRGQQVTLRCSPKSGHDTVSWYQQALGQGPQFIFQYYEEEERQRGNFPDRFSGHQFPNYSSELNVNALLLGDSALYLCASSSGTGRNQPQHFGDGTRLSIL.

The J gene is TRBJ2-1, the V gene TRBV2, with TRBD1 matching over 8 bases. The CDR3 loop spans 15 amino acids. J gave up 5 bases and V 5 bases, and 8 bases lay outside the gene matches. The germline CDR1 and CDR2 sequences are SNHLY and FYNNEI. The CDR3 loop is CASSFDRGSNNEQFF. CDR3 bases: TGTGCCAGCAGTTTCGACAGGGGATCAAACAATGAGCAGTTCTTC.

The chain carries TRBV7-2 and TRBJ2-7; D gene unclear. Trimming took off 1 base at V and 5 bases at J, with 18 bases between the two ends. The CDR3 is 16 amino acids. Germline V gives CDR1 SGHTA, CDR2 FQGNSA. CDR3 loop: CASSLGGVIPAHEQYF. The CDR3 bases are TGTGCCAGCAGCTTAGGTGGAGTAATACCCGCCCACGAGCAGTACTTC.

V is TRBV10-3 and J is TRBJ2-5; 7 nucleotides match TRBD1. Germline V gene data show CDR1 as ENHRY and CDR2 as SYGVKD. Unmatched junction bases numbered 4, after V lost 4 bases and J lost 5 bases. The CDR3 is made up of 13 amino acids. CDR3 sequence (DNA): TGTGCCATCAGTGCAGACAGGGTCGAGACCCAGTACTTC. The encoded protein is CAISADRVETQYF.

This clone is a singleton in its sample. The genes are TRBV5-1 and TRBJ1-1, with 10 bases lining up with TRBD1. Germline CDR1 is SGHRS and CDR2 is YFSETQ. The ends lost 5 bases at V and 2 bases at J; junction bases unmatched: 9. CDR3 length equals 16 residues. The CDR3 reads CASSHPGTGANTEAFF. CDR3 in DNA: TGCGCCAGCAGTCATCCCGGGACAGGGGCAAACACTGAAGCTTTCTTT. Full variable domain (missing parts from reference TRBV5-1 and TRBJ1-1): KAGVTQTPRYLIKTRGQQVTLSCSPISGHRSVSWYQQTPGQGLQFLFEYFSETQRNKGNFPGRFSGRQFSNSRSEMNVSTLELGDSALYLCASSHPGTGANTEAFFGQGTRLTVV.

The J gene is TRBJ2-7, the V gene TRBV6-1; D gene ambiguous. CDR1 MNHNS and CDR2 SASEGT come from the germline V gene. The CDR3 loop spans 14 amino acids. V gave up 5 bases and J gave up 7 bases, with 18 bases separating them. The CDR3 sequence: CASSQTTIAVEQYF. As DNA, the CDR3 is TGTGCCAGCAGTCAGACCACGATAGCAGTAGAGCAGTACTTC.

This chain joins TRBV7-6 and TRBJ2-3; D remains unclear. Trimming took 1 base from V and 3 from J, leaving 11 bases between them. Germline V CDR1 and CDR2: SGHVS, FNYEAQ. This CDR3 has 15 amino acids. This CDR3 is CASSLGLLLTDTQYF. The CDR3 DNA reads TGTGCCAGCAGCTTAGGTCTTCTCTTGACAGATACGCAGTATTTT.

CDR3 DNA: TGTGCCGCGGGGGGACAGGGAGGAAACACCATATATTTT. This sequence encodes CAAGGQGGNTIYF. The gene calls are TRBV2 and TRBJ1-3; 9 bases line up with TRBD1. Germline V gene sequence: CDR1 SNHLY, CDR2 FYNNEI. The V segment lost 11 bases and the J segment 4 bases; nucleotides outside the gene matches: 6. This CDR3 region has 13 residues.

V is TRBV2 and J is TRBJ1-2; 10 nucleotides align to TRBD1. The J segment lost 4 bases and the V segment lost 7 bases, leaving 3 bases of the junction unmatched. CDR3 length: 13 residues. CDR1 is SNHLY and CDR2 is FYNNEI in the germline V gene. The DNA of the CDR3 is TGTGCCAGCACCAGGACAGGGGGCTATGGCTACACCTTC. Protein sequence: CASTRTGGYGYTF.

This clone was recorded once. CDR3 bases: TGCGCCAGCAGCTCTGGGGCAACTAATGAAAAACTGTTTTTT. This translates into CASSSGATNEKLFF. The gene calls are TRBV5-1 and TRBJ1-4, with D unresolved. The germline V and J ends were trimmed by 3 bases and 0 bases, with 6 bases remaining between them. The CDR3 has 14 residues. Looked up from germline, CDR1 is SGHRS and CDR2 is YFSETQ.

This sequence joins TRBV5-1 and TRBJ2-2, with unresolved D. Trimming took 4 bases from V and 7 from J, leaving 17 bases between them. The germline CDR1 and CDR2 sequences are SGHRS and YFSETQ. CDR3 size: 15 residues. The CDR3 sequence: CASSPLMGLGGELFF. The CDR3 nucleotides are TGCGCCAGCAGCCCTCTGATGGGCCTGGGCGGGGAGCTGTTTTTT.